The clone carrying this TCR beta chain was observed a single time. It is unclear where the CDR3 begins or ends on the DNA, so no DNA is shown, and the CDR3 is as TCRdb lists it. This sample's time point: blood at routine non-recurrence follow-up after resection. These data are taken from a study of spatial heterogeneity in lung cancer. Study-level information: In cases with available follow-up PBMC samples, these were sequenced at a median of about two years after resection.

TCRdb ran MiXCR on the 5' RACE reads and lists one entry per CDR3 protein. The sample holds approximately 110,000 distinct CDR3 sequences; 10% to 13% are singletons and the top ten take approximately 25%. Germline loops: CDR1 MNHEY, CDR2 SVGEGT. The CDR3 numbers 16 amino acids, ends counted. This TCR was recovered from a female donor with early-stage non-small cell lung cancer. This rearrangement joins TRBV6-2 or TRBV6-3 to TRBJ2-1; TRBD1, the table's D call, lacks a check against the DNA. Sequenced here: PBMCs, sampled at follow-up. CDR3 region: CASNSGQAGSYNEQFF.